This TCR beta chain originates from a study of Ad26.COV2.S vaccination and SARS-CoV-2 variants (dated by TCRdb to the early 2020s). About the study as a whole: Vaccine-arm donors were drawn from COV1001, a multicentre, randomized, double-blind, placebo-controlled phase I-IIa trial of Ad26.COV2.S in healthy adults. Dosing of Ad26.COV2.S was intramuscular, at either 5x10^10 or 1x10^11 viral particles, delivered as one shot or as two shots spaced 56 days apart. The specificity and breadth of SARS-CoV-2-reactive T cell receptors after Ad26.COV2.S vaccination were assessed by TCRbeta repertoire sequencing. The TCR-sequenced set comprised around 30 samples: roughly 19 Ad26.COV2.S vaccine recipients, 5 placebo recipients and 8 SARS-CoV-2 convalescent individuals. Trial participants were randomized into five groups of five, in which low-dose or high-dose Ad26.COV2.S was given once or twice, or placebo was given on both occasions. Throughout the experiments and outcome assessment, investigators stayed blinded to trial group allocation. General findings and caveats noted by the study authors: The authors noted that the TCR breadth and depth analyses may have underestimated total T cell responses. The study was not powered to compare responses between vaccine doses or regimens. After vaccination, spike-specific CD8+ and CD4+ T cell responses were reported to show substantial breadth. Compared with placebo recipients, Ad26.COV2.S recipients showed higher spike-specific TCR breadth (P = 0.0014). Comparable non-spike TCR breadth was observed between vaccine and placebo recipients, consistent with only spike being contained in the vaccine.

Including cysteine and phenylalanine, the CDR3 has 15 amino acids. Only the CDR3 region is kept as DNA, spanning 45 bases read in frame from base 1. Germline trimming: 0 bases from V, 7 bases from J; junction bases outside gene matches: 4. Based on the germline V gene, the CDR1 and CDR2 sequences are SGDLS and YYNGEE. TCRbeta CDR3 regions were sequenced with the immunoSEQ Assay. After extraction, genomic DNA underwent amplification by bias-controlled multiplex PCR, followed by high-throughput sequencing. In the authors' own workflow: To quantify the absolute abundance of every unique TCRbeta CDR3 region, sequences were collapsed and filtered. Usable DNA was measured by amplifying reference genes present in all nucleated cells, and TCRbeta template counts were normalized to that usable DNA to estimate T cell fraction. Repertoire TCRs were annotated as SARS-CoV-2-specific by exact matching of V gene, CDR3 amino acid sequence and J gene to a known reactive TCR set. The reference SARS-CoV-2 TCR set came from MIRA and was filtered for enrichment in COVID-19-positive ImmuneCODE repertoires, removing public or cross-reactive TCRs. Based on the MIRA antigens, annotated TCRs were further analysed at the level of specific ORF or position within ORF. Breadth was defined as the number of annotated unique rearrangements divided by the total number of unique productive rearrangements, and depth was defined as the summed frequency of the annotated unique rearrangements. Group comparisons of TCR breadth used two-sided Wilcoxon rank-sum tests. Here the immuneACCESS table is served through TCRdb, limited to in-frame sequences with V and J called. Missing clones are a known gap in these copies; in checked studies unresolved V genes cover under half, and the rest lacks a known reason. Clone size and the V and J calls come from that table; the DNA yielded D and trimming. The sample contains fewer than 500,000 clones, around 90% of them found a single time. The top ten clones comprise more than 3.5% of the sample.

Comments on this clone: The antigen this receptor binds is unknown. Base qualities are not at hand, and no much larger clone is one base apart.

Read against the paper, the sample's treatment or condition label means: approximately 18 received Ad26.COV2.S at low or high dose, single or two shots; five or six received placebo; per-sample allocation not given. Repertoires of vaccine and placebo recipients were sequenced from samples collected on day 63 after the first injection. Cohort 1b enrolled 25 or so adults aged 18-55 years at a single site in Boston, USA, between 29 July and 7 August 2020. Ad26.COV2.S consisted of a replication-incompetent adenovirus type 26 vector by which a prefusion-stabilized SARS-CoV-2 spike protein from the original Wuhan strain was expressed.

Sequences were derived from peripheral blood, sampled in a trial of Ad26.COV2.S vaccine versus placebo. The chain is assembled from TRBV9 and TRBJ1-6; TRBD1 fits 7 bases in the junction. The clonotype comes from a person between 18 and 65 years old who received the Ad26.COV2.S COVID-19 vaccine or a placebo. The CDR3 region: CASSVEDRSNSPLHF. The DNA is as follows: TGTGCCAGCAGCGTAGAGGACAGGTCGAATTCACCCCTCCACTTT.